This T cell receptor (beta chain) was observed in a study of shared clonotypes between healthy human individuals (dated by TCRdb to about 2020). About the study as a whole: The cohort included three men and a couple of women between 18 and 49 years of age. Each donor's leukapheresis produced roughly between roughly 0.85 and 9.5 billion PBMCs. Libraries were prepared and TCR repertoires were sequenced by different laboratories using diverse techniques, in order to increase sequencing depth and limit assay-specific biases. The study deeply sequenced blood TCR repertoires of five healthy adults to estimate repertoire size and the extent of clonotype sharing between individuals. For each donor, CD4 naive and CD4 memory were each given three plates, CD8 naive was given two plates, and CD8 memory was given one plate.

Using the deep immunoSEQ assay, multiplex PCR amplified TCR CDR3 regions from genomic DNA. For each cell subset, the extracted genomic DNA was distributed evenly across all wells of several immunoSEQ 96-well plates, and each plate served as one replicate. For sorted subsets, 150 to 250 ng of genomic DNA, equivalent to roughly 33,000 T cell genomes, went into each replicate PCR. Purified libraries were measured with a Qubit 3.0 fluorometer, size-checked on a Bioanalyzer 2100, and measured again with the KAPA Library Quantification kit. Every immunoSEQ 96-well plate was sequenced on a dedicated single-read 150-cycle Illumina NextSeq 550 flow cell. In the original analysis: Because the immunoSEQ output held only junctional sequences and lacked quality scores, the filtering could not match the filtering applied to full-length reads. To assign V/J genes and CDR3, sequences were annotated using PyIR, a Python wrapper for IgBLAST v1.9, with IMGT germline references. Reads with weak V/J assignments (E-value above 1e-6), missing CDR3, stop codons, out-of-frame junctions, or ambiguous translated residues were removed. V3J clonotypes were defined as sequences sharing the same inferred V gene, J gene, and CDR3 amino acid sequence. The percentage overlap between two repertoires was calculated by dividing the number of shared unique clonotypes by the size of the smaller repertoire. Richness of each repertoire was evaluated using RTK rarefaction, the Chao1 estimator, and Recon v2.1 estimates of unobserved clonotypes. Generation probabilities were computed with OLGA for all TCRbeta clonotypes obtained by the gDNA method from a handful of donors. As stored in TCRdb, this immuneACCESS dataset retains in-frame rearrangements with V and J assigned. A fraction of the clones does not appear; measured against another copy, unresolved V genes explain less than half of the discrepancy, and the remainder lacks a known reason. The V and J calls and clone size are taken from that table; D and trimming were inferred from the DNA. In all, the sample holds 1.4 million or so clones, and approximately 98.5% of those were seen once. The ten biggest clones cover around 0.38% of the sample.

Trimming at the junction amounts to 1 base on V and 2 bases on J, and the germline ends lie 6 bases apart. Looking up the germline V gene (reference sequence) yields CDR1 PRHDT and CDR2 FYEKMQ. The CDR3 numbers 14 residues from cysteine through phenylalanine. CDR3 DNA is the only sequence kept; it has 42 bases, read in frame from the first base. The donors were healthy, HIV-negative adults who had no recently reported acute infections or vaccinations. Every donor was a Caucasian adult residing in Nashville, Tennessee, USA. Magnetic negative selection was used to enrich CD4+ T cells, after which naive cells were positively selected on CD45RA and the negative fraction became the memory subset. After blood collection by leukapheresis, PBMCs were isolated using Ficoll-Histopaque density gradient centrifugation and then cryopreserved in the vapor phase of liquid nitrogen. Analytical flow cytometry was used to check the purity and quantity of each magnetically sorted T cell population. Genomic DNA was isolated from every sorted fraction and measured by UV absorbance on a Nanodrop 2000c.

Results the study describes overall, beyond this receptor: About 5% of naive CD4, 3.5% of naive CD8, about 2.1% of memory CD4, and more than 0.35% of memory CD8 clonotypes were shared across several donors. Even with the large sequencing depth, rarefaction of the sorted-subset datasets indicated that sequencing was incomplete. Naive subsets generally had larger estimated clonotype richness than memory subsets. Pairwise subsampling indicated that sequencing depth was expected to affect the degree of clonotype sharing among donors. Compared with non-shared clonotypes, clonotypes shared by all four sorted-subset donors had higher generation probabilities. Sampling was limited to blood, and TCR repertoires in tissue likely differ from TCR repertoires in blood. The small number of donors limited the genetic and exposure-history diversity represented.

About this clone: The target of this receptor is not known. No clone much larger than this one lies a single base away; base qualities are absent.

This receptor chain uses TRBV13 and TRBJ1-3; the D gene identity is not certain. The receptor was derived from a man aged 30 to 45 in good health. The sequencing sample was made of naive CD4+ T cells sorted from blood. Explained via the paper, the cell subset or site label denotes: CD45RA+ positively selected. The CDR3 reads CASSLARAGNTIYF. The DNA sequence reads TGTGCCAGCAGCTTAGCTAGGGCTGGAAACACCATATATTTT.